Listed here are 6 T cell receptor beta chains from one sample, sequenced in a study of blood T cell repertoires in COVID-19. Sequencing was performed with immunoSEQ multiplex PCR; in TCRdb, only in-frame clones are kept and a portion is missing. The sample lists about 120,000 clones; 65% to 90% were seen once. Specimen: peripheral blood. The receptors stem from a man aged 80 or over with acute or convalescent COVID-19.

V and J are TRBV12-5 and TRBJ1-6, with TRBD1 matching over 7 bases. CDR1 is LGHNT and CDR2 is FRNRAP in the germline V gene. J lost 7 bases, V lost 5 bases, and 5 bases had no gene match. The CDR3 spans 14 residues. The CDR3 coding sequence is TGTGCTAGTGGTGAGGGGGCTTCGAATTCACCCCTCCACTTT. It translates to CASGEGASNSPLHF.

The rearrangement joins TRBV18 to TRBJ1-3; D is unclear. The CDR3 is made up of 14 amino acids. The V and J ends lost 6 bases and 10 bases respectively, with 19 bases between them. Germline V gives CDR1 KGHSH, CDR2 LQKENI. This CDR3 is CASSPGEPAETIYF. Here the CDR3 DNA reads TGTGCCAGCTCCCCCGGGGAGCCCGCGGAAACCATATATTTT.

This sequence joins TRBV7-2 and TRBJ1-3; D ambiguous. Trimming took 5 bases from V and 4 from J, leaving 12 bases between them. This CDR3 comprises 14 residues. Germline CDR1 and CDR2: SGHTA and FQGNSA. The CDR3 coding sequence is TGTGCCAGCAGCCGCACGGCGCGGGGAAACACCATATATTTT. This encodes CASSRTARGNTIYF.

This chain uses TRBV11-2 with TRBJ1-1, with D uncertain. This CDR3 is 13 amino acids long. The V gene lost 5 bases and the J gene lost 0 bases, with 7 bases spanning the gap. CDR1 is SGHAT, CDR2 FQNNGV, per germline. This CDR3 is CASSTAVNTEAFF. As DNA, the CDR3 is TGTGCCAGCAGCACCGCAGTGAACACTGAAGCTTTCTTT.

The chain has TRBV12-3 or TRBV12-4 and TRBJ2-7, with 7 bases that match TRBD1. J was trimmed by 5 bases and V by 4 bases; bases with no gene match: 5. This CDR3 has 13 residues. CDR3 sequence reads: CASSSWDRDEQYF. The DNA for the CDR3 is TGTGCCAGCAGTTCTTGGGACAGAGACGAGCAGTACTTC.

The V and J genes are TRBV6-1 and TRBJ1-1; TRBD1 agrees at 9 bases. The CDR3 has 17 amino acids. V gave up 1 base and J gave up 0 bases; unmatched junction bases: 6. Germline lookup yields CDR1 MNHNS and CDR2 SASEGT. The CDR3 sequence: CASSEVGTGRMNTEAFF. CDR3 sequence (DNA): TGTGCCAGCAGTGAAGTGGGGACAGGGAGGATGAACACTGAAGCTTTCTTT.